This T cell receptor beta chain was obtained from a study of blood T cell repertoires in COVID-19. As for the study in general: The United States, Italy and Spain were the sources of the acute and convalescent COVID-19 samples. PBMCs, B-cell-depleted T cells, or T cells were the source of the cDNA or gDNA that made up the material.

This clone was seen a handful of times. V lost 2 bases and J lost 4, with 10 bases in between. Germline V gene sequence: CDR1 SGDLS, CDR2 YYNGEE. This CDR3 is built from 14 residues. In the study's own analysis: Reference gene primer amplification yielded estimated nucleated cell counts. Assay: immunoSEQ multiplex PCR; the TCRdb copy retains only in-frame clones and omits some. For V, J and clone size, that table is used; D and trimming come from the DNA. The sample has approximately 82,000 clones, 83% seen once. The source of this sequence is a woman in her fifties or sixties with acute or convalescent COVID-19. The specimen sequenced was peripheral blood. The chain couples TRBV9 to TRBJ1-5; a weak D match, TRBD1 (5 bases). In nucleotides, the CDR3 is TGTGCCAGCAGCGTTCGCGGGGCGAATCAGCCCCAGCATTTT. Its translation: CASSVRGANQPQHF.